The present T cell receptor (beta chain) was sequenced within a study of control samples from healthy donors and cancer patients. The J segment lost 4 bases and the V segment lost 7 bases, leaving 16 bases of the junction unmatched. This CDR3 comprises 17 residues. CDR1 and CDR2 (germline): SNHLY, FYNNEI. Repertoires were generated with immunoSEQ multiplex PCR, while TCRdb's copy carries only in-frame clones and drops some. The profile covers some 140,000 clones, with about nine tenths appearing a single time and about 11% taken by the ten largest. Within the sample, this clone is medium-sized. This TCR was sampled from a man aged 30 to 39 in good health. Sequencing used blood. The chain carries TRBV2 and TRBJ2-1; 7 bases are a match to TRBD2. The CDR3 coding sequence is TGTGCCAGCACCCTGCTAAAGGCTAGCGGAGTATACAATGAGCAGTTCTTC. Translating it yields CASTLLKASGVYNEQFF. The variable domain in full, completed from reference TRBV2 and TRBJ2-1, reads EPEVTQTPSHQVTQMGQEVILRCVPISNHLYFYWYRQILGQKVEFLVSFYNNEISEKSEIFDDQFSVERPDGSNFTLKIRSTKLEDSAMYFCASTLLKASGVYNEQFFGPGTRLTVL.